Detailed here is one T cell receptor beta chain. In its sample, this clone was seen a few times. Which antigen it targets is not known. Base qualities were left out, and no much larger clone turns up one base away. The CDR3 goes from the cysteine to the phenylalanine over 14 residues. Left in the record is the CDR3 DNA by itself, 42 bases read in frame from the first base. Per the germline V gene (reference sequence), LNHNV is the CDR1 and YYDKDF is the CDR2. V lost 2 bases and J lost 4 bases, and the count of bases not matched to a germline gene is 3. These data belong to a study of cytomegalovirus exposure and HLA in healthy donors (dated by TCRdb to about 2017). Regarding the study in general: An earlier analysis of under 600 of the donors reported about 250 Gb of sequence data and more than 90 million unique TCR beta sequences from some 180 million T cells. About 300 gigabases of sequencing data and 78 million or so unique TCR sequences were included in an early release covering about 600 HLA-typed donors. Among the 398 genotyped donors, approximately 77% belonged to the genetic ancestry cluster associated with self-reported Caucasian donors. The aim of the study was to test whether cataloging public T cell receptors could identify signatures of past pathogen exposure. The study used immunosequencing to profile the T cell repertoires of several hundred subjects and linked those repertoires to cytomegalovirus serostatus. In addition to the first cohort of about 650 subjects, a separate validation cohort of approximately 130 different subjects was used. High-throughput TCR immunosequencing, statistical association of individual TCRs with disease status, and machine learning were combined to predict cytomegalovirus infection status. A later analysis re-analyzed previously published TCR beta repertoires from hundreds of donors and added high-resolution HLA genotyping to study TCR occurrence patterns. In the later analysis, no new phenotypic data were used to find candidate immune exposures; instead, reliance was placed on TCR beta sequences and their occurrence across donors. In an earlier analysis of 500 to 650 of the donors, high-throughput TCR beta sequencing was used to judge whether each TCR beta V gene segment behaved as functional or pseudogenic. Alongside the repertoire data, information on donor age, sex, ethnicity and CMV serostatus was compiled. In a later genetic analysis, genome-wide SNP genotypes for about 65% of the roughly 700 donors were used, and that subset was treated as a discovery cohort. All discovery cohort repertoires had been generated using a single sequencing platform. Class I and class II HLA loci were covered by the typing at four-digit resolution. The number of typed donors differed by locus: about 620-630 for A, B, C, DRB1 and DQB1; 500 to 550 for DQA1; over 600 for DPA1; and roughly 470 for DPB1. Roughly five DR-DQ haplotypes were handled as single units for association and clustering, since linkage in the cohort was strong. Across 300 to 400 genotyped donors of the cohort, an average of about 200,000 unique TCR beta nucleotide sequences per donor were sequenced, and about a sixth of those sequences were non-productive. Findings and caveats that apply to the study as a whole: In a later analysis, the rate of TCR association differed among HLA loci, with DRB1 alleles having the most associated TCRs and HLA-C alleles having the fewest. It was suggested by the authors that the approach could potentially be generalized to other disease states and immunological phenotypes. The classifier was reported to diagnose cytomegalovirus status with high specificity and sensitivity in both the original cohort and the validation cohort. In a later analysis, HLA-associated TCR beta chains showed more clonal expansion and lower generation probabilities than non-associated chains that were equally common. A later genetic analysis associated a missense DCLRE1C variant with V-gene and J-gene trimming of TCR beta chains, and an independent cohort replicated the association. CMV serostatus was the only immune exposure information available for the cohort. A further reported finding was that TCR beta sequences accurately predicted the HLA-A and HLA-B alleles for most subjects in the first cohort. Presence/absence analyses assumed roughly uniform sequencing depth across donors, an assumption that may not hold. In vitro tests confirmed that a few of the cytomegalovirus-associated TCR beta chains recognize cytomegalovirus antigens. Some IMGT-functional V segments, including TRBV6-2 and TRBV6-3, could not be distinguished by the 87-base-pair reads and were therefore excluded. The earlier analysis of nearly 600 of the donors excluded around 17 rarely observed V segments, including chromosome 9 orphons, because counts were too low. HLA typing was unavailable for some donors at each locus, so association tests used only the typed subset. Linkage disequilibrium might explain the correlated functional status among segregating V segments, but an unknown experimental factor could not be ruled out. Several of the top co-occurrence clusters appeared to be linked to parvovirus B19, influenza, CMV and Epstein-Barr virus, according to a later analysis. A group of highly shared sequence variants was considered likely to be a technical artifact of the sequencing pipeline. Assigning TCR associations to individual alleles was difficult when HLA alleles, especially DR and DQ, strongly co-occurred. In this cohort, only TCR beta chains were sequenced, and detectable features were limited by the absence of alpha or paired-chain data. According to a later analysis, most CMV-associated TCR beta chains appeared to be HLA-restricted, and the HLA associations seemed to be driven largely by CMV exposure. While some public TCRs were present in many individuals, most TCR sequences turned up only very rarely across donors. At a false discovery rate of 0.05, a later analysis linked approximately 18,000 TCR beta sequences to specific HLA alleles. The study listed 164 TCR beta chains as associated with cytomegalovirus. In an earlier analysis of 587 of the donors, most TCR beta V segments appeared in productive rearrangements about 90% or about 30% of the time, broadly matching IMGT annotations. According to a later genetic analysis, donors in an Asian-associated ancestry cluster had fewer N-insertions in productive TCRs than the approximately 610-donor mean.

The cohort comprised 670 or so healthy bone marrow donors. All cohort members were sampled while nominally healthy, although unrecorded immune exposures were likely present. The donor tested CMV seronegative and was one of the 352 seronegative cohort members. A peripheral blood sample was provided by each donor, and peripheral blood mononuclear cells were used for TCR beta sequencing. The Qiagen DNeasy Blood Extraction Kit was used to extract genomic DNA from the blood cell samples. The method was the immunoSEQ multiplex PCR assay. For the multiplex PCR, a mixture combining 60 forward primers for TCR Vbeta segments and 13 reverse primers for TCR Jbeta segments was used. A multiplex PCR assay on genomic DNA amplified the CDR3 region of rearranged TCR beta genes. The Illumina HiSeq System was used to sequence the amplified TCR beta libraries as 87-base-pair reads. The published analysis was carried out like this. A later analysis counted tens of millions of unique TCR beta chains across the 640 or so repertoires, and around 9.9 million of these chains were shared by at least two donors. To remove PCR and sequencing errors, raw reads were error-corrected and collapsed into unique sequences using a nearest-neighbor algorithm that merged closely related sequences. Alignment of CDR3 sequences to IMGT reference sequences was used to assign V, D and J gene segments. For a sequence to be retained, a match of at least six nucleotides was required to both a V gene segment and a J gene segment. Rearrangements were classified as productive when the CDR3 lacked stop codons and remained in frame with V and J, and all other rearrangements were classified as non-productive. Following IMGT convention, CDR3 was defined as the stretch from the second conserved V-encoded cysteine to the conserved J-encoded phenylalanine. In an earlier analysis of 500 to 650 of the donors, sequences lacking an unambiguous match to a single V gene segment were excluded. An earlier analysis of a few hundred of the donors classified V segments as functional when productive rearrangements were above 56.7% and as segregating when the standard deviation between donors was above 5%. A statistical classification framework was developed to diagnose cytomegalovirus status using the catalog of TCR beta chain sequences. A later analysis assigned V and J genes by comparing TCR nucleotide sequences with IMGT/GENE-DB human TR gene sequences. Using the TCRdist pipeline, a later analysis assigned CDR3 sequences along with most-parsimonious VDJ recombination scenarios. In a later analysis, every TCR beta chain was defined by the combination of its CDR3 amino acid sequence and its V-gene family, and reads without a unique V-gene family were dropped. A later analysis removed 592 highly shared, low-generation-probability nucleotide sequences to deal with suspected cross-contamination and a sequencing artifact. In a later analysis, a clonal expansion index for each public chain was calculated from normalized within-repertoire ranks of inferred template counts. In a later analysis, generation probabilities were computed using a VDJ recombination model fitted to out-of-frame rearrangements, and the results were checked against IGoR. Hypergeometric tests were used in a later analysis to score TCR-TCR, TCR-HLA and TCR-CMV co-occurrence, with a repertoire-size bias correction applied to the TCR pairs. To estimate false discovery rates, a later analysis permuted the HLA or CMV assignments 20 times. In a later analysis, co-occurring TCRs were grouped with DBSCAN, and TCRdist sequence similarity was added when clustering was performed within HLA-allele-positive subsets. Repertoires with fewer than 30,000 or more than 120,000 public chains, plus five repertoires with anomalous nucleotide sharing, were excluded from co-occurrence clustering. The source is immuneACCESS, and TCRdb retained only in-frame sequences with V and J called. Part of the clones is not carried over; for the studies checked, unresolved V genes explain less than half of this, and the remainder is unexplained. V, J and clone size derive from that table, while D and trimming were established from the DNA sequence. The sample data list some 120,000 clones, and about 78% of these were observed just once. Less than 4.5% of the sample is held by the ten biggest clonotypes.

The source of this sequence is a man aged 25-45 years in good health and CMV-seronegative. The specimen was PBMCs. The chain was built from TRBV15 and TRBJ1-1; TRBD1 agrees with 8 junctional bases. The bases are TGTGCCACCAGCAGATTTACAGGGGGCACTGAAGCTTTCTTT. Its amino acids are CATSRFTGGTEAFF.